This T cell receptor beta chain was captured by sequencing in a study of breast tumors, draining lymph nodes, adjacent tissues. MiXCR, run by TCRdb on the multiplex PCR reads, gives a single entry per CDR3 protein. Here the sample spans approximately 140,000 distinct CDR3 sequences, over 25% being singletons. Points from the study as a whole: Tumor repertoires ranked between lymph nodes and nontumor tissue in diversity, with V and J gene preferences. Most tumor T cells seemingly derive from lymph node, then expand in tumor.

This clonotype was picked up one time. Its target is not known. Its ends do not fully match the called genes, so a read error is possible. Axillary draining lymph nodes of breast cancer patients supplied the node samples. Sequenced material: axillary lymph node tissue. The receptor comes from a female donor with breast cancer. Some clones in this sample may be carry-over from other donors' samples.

CDR3 protein: CASSLESVAGANIEHRGAVF. The CDR3 DNA sequence: TGTGCCAGCAGCTTAGAGTCTGTGGCCGGGGCGAACATCGAACACCGGGGAGCTGTTTTT. This rearrangement joins TRBV11-3 to TRBJ2-2; D tentatively fits TRBD1 or TRBD2 (5 bases each). The CDR3 has 20 residues. CDR1 and CDR2 (germline): SGHNT, YENEEA.